The 13 T cell receptor beta chains listed next were all sequenced from one sample in a study of T cell responses to AZD1222 COVID-19 vaccine. Some clones are missing from TCRdb's copy, which holds only in-frame ones; the method was immunoSEQ multiplex PCR. The profile shows 150,000 or so clones, roughly nine tenths of them singletons. The starting material was peripheral blood, obtained 28 days after the second AZD1222 dose. These receptors were taken from an adult who received the AZD1222 COVID-19 vaccine.

The rearrangement links TRBV15 to TRBJ1-2; D is possibly TRBD1 (6 bases). This CDR3 is built from 14 residues. The ends were cut back, 11 bases at V and 6 bases at J, with 22 bases in the middle. Germline V gene data show CDR1 as LNHNV and CDR2 as YYDKDF (reference sequence). CDR3 in amino acids: CASKSSTGQDGYTF. DNA of the CDR3: TGTGCCTCCAAGTCGTCGACAGGTCAGGATGGCTACACCTTC. Together with reference TRBV15 and TRBJ1-2, the CDR3 gives the full variable domain: DAMVIQNPRYQVTQFGKPVTLSCSQTLNHNVMYWYQQKSSQAPKLLFHYYDKDFNNEADTPDNFQSRRPNTSFCFLDIRSPGLGDTAMYLCASKSSTGQDGYTFGSGTRLTVV.

V is TRBV3-1 (or the pseudogene TRBV3-2) and J is TRBJ1-5; perhaps TRBD1 as D (6 bases). Germline CDR1 reads LGHDT; CDR2 reads YNNKEL (reference sequence). The CDR3 is 14 residues long. Trimming cost V 2 bases and J 5 bases, with 10 bases left between them. CDR3 in DNA: TGTGCCAGCAGCCAAATACAGGGTCATCAGCCCCAGCATTTT. Translation: CASSQIQGHQPQHF.

The gene calls are TRBV6-1 and TRBJ1-6; 7 bases match TRBD1. Germline V gene data show CDR1 as MNHNS and CDR2 as SASEGT. This CDR3 is 18 amino acids long. The V and J ends lost 2 bases and 3 bases, in that order; junction bases with no gene match: 10. For the CDR3, the DNA is TGTGCCAGCAGTGAATCACAGGGGCGGATGGTCTATAATTCACCCCTCCACTTT. Translation gives CASSESQGRMVYNSPLHF.

V is TRBV24-1 and J is TRBJ2-5, with D possibly called TRBD1 or TRBD2 (5 bases each). V shed 5 bases and J shed 5 bases, with 23 bases lying between them. Germline V gives CDR1 KGHDR, CDR2 SFDVKD. The CDR3 extends over 17 amino acids. The DNA for the CDR3 is TGTGCCACCAGTGGCCCAAGTCGGGGCAGGTTTAGGGAGACCCAGTACTTC. Protein product: CATSGPSRGRFRETQYF.

The chain links TRBV5-1 to TRBJ1-1, with 7 nucleotides matching TRBD1. Germline trimming cut 6 bases from V and 4 bases from J; bases unmatched to any gene: 6. CDR3 length: 13 residues. Germline V gene data show CDR1 as SGHRS and CDR2 as YFSETQ. CDR3: CASTRTGFTEAFF. CDR3 DNA: TGCGCCAGCACTCGGACAGGATTCACTGAAGCTTTCTTT.

The chain has TRBV21-1 and TRBJ1-3. TRBV21-1 is classified as a pseudogene. CDR3 length: 18 residues. This CDR3 is CASSKRSTDGISGNTIYF. DNA of the CDR3: TGTGCCAGCAGCAAGAGATCTACCGACGGAATCTCTGGAAACACCATATATTTT.

J is TRBJ2-3 and V is TRBV5-5, with a tentative D call TRBD2 (6 bases). V lost 9 bases, J lost 5 bases, and 19 bases lay in between. CDR1 and CDR2 from the germline V gene are SGHKS and YYEKEE (reference sequence). The CDR3 extends over 14 amino acids. CDR3 DNA: TGTGCCACCGCCACGGGACTCCTCCGAGATACGCAGTATTTT. Protein sequence: CATATGLLRDTQYF.

The rearrangement links TRBV27 to TRBJ2-3, with a weak D call TRBD2 (5 bases). V lost 2 bases to trimming and J lost 7 bases, with 25 bases between them. The germline gives CDR1 MNHEY, CDR2 SMNVEV (reference sequence). The CDR3 contains 18 residues. The CDR3 loop is CASSLLTLPGKWDNTQYF. CDR3 DNA sequence: TGTGCCAGCAGTTTACTCACACTTCCCGGGAAATGGGATAATACGCAGTATTTT.

The rearrangement links TRBV5-1 to TRBJ2-7, with D perhaps TRBD2 (6 bases). Germline assignment: CDR1 SGHRS and CDR2 YFSETQ. The CDR3 is 14 amino acids. V shed 5 bases and J shed 0 bases, with 12 bases lying between them. CDR3 residues: CASRAGQSSYEQYF. The CDR3 nucleotides are TGCGCCAGCAGAGCGGGTCAGAGCTCCTACGAGCAGTACTTC.

The rearrangement uses TRBV30 and TRBJ2-2, with D hard to call. The CDR3 is 15 amino acids. Trimming stripped 2 bases from V and 4 bases from J, with 14 bases between. CDR1 and CDR2 (germline): GTSNPN, SVGIG (reference sequence). The CDR3 sequence is CAWSPFSKPTGELFF. The CDR3 region has the DNA TGTGCCTGGAGTCCCTTCAGTAAGCCCACCGGGGAGCTGTTTTTT.

The sample holds one count of this clone. The chain uses TRBV19 and TRBJ1-1; D ambiguous. This CDR3 region has 13 residues. V gave up 6 bases and J gave up 5 bases, with 13 bases separating them. CDR1 and CDR2 (germline): LNHDA, SQIVND (reference sequence). CDR3 region: CASSLGLWTEAFF. The CDR3, as DNA: TGTGCCAGTAGCCTCGGTCTTTGGACTGAAGCTTTCTTT.

A word on this clone: One end of the junction does not line up with germline, which may come from a read error. The chain has TRBV30 and TRBJ2-7; D unclear. Germline V gene sequence: CDR1 GTSNPN, CDR2 SVGIG (reference sequence). The CDR3 spans 12 residues. CDR3 coding DNA: TGTGCCTGGAGTGGAGTCCCCTTGGACCTCAACTTC. Encoded protein: CAWSGVPLDLNF.

This chain connects TRBV30 to TRBJ2-2; 9 bases match TRBD1. The CDR3 length is 15 residues. V lost 5 bases, J lost 9 bases, and 13 bases stayed unmatched. Per germline, CDR1 GTSNPN and CDR2 SVGIG (reference sequence). CDR3 DNA sequence: TGTGCCTGGGGCCTCGGGACAGGGAGGTACCGGGAGCTGTTTTTT. It is translated as CAWGLGTGRYRELFF.